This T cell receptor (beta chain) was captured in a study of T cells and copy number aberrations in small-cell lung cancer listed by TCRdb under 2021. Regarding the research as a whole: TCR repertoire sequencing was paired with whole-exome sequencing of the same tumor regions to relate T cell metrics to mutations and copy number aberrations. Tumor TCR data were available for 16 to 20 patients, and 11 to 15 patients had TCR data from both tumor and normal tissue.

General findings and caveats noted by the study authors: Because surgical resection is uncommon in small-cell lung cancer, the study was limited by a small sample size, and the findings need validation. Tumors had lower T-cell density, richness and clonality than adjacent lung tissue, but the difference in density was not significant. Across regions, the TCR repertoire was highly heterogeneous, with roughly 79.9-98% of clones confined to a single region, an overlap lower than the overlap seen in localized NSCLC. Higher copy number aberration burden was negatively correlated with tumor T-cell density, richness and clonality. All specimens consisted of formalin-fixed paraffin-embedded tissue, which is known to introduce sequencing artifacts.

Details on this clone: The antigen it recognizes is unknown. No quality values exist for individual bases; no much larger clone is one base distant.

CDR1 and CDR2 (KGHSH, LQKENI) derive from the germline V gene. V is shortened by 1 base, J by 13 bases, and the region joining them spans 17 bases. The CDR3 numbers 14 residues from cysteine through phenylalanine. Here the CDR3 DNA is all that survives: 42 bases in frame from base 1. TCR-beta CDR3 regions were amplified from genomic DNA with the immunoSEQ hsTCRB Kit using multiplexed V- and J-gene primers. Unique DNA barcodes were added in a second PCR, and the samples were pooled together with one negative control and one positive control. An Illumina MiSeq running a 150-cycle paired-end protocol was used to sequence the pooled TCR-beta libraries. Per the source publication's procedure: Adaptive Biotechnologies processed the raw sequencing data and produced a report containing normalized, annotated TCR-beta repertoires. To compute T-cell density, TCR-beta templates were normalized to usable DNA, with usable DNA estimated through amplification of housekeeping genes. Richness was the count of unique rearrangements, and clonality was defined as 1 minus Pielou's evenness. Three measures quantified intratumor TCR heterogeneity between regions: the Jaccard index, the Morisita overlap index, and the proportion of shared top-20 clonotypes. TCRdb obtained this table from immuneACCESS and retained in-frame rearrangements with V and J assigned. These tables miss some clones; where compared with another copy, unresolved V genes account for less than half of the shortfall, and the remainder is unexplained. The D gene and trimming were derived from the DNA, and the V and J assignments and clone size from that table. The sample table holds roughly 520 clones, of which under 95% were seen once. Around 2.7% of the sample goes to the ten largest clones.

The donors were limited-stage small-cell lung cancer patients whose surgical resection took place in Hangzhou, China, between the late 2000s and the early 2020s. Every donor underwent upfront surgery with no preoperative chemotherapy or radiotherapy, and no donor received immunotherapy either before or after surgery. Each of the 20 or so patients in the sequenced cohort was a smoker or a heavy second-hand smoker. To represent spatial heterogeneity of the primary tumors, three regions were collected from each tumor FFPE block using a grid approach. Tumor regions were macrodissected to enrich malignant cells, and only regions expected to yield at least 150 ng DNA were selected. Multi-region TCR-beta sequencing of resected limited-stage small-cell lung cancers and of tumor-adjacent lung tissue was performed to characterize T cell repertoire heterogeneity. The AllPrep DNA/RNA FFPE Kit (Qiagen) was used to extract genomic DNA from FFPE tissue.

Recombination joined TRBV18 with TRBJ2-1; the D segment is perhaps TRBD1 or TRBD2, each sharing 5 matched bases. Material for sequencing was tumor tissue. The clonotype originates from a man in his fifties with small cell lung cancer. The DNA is TGTGCCAGCTCACCACAGTCGAGGGGCAGTGAACAGTTCTTC. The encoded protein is CASSPQSRGSEQFF.